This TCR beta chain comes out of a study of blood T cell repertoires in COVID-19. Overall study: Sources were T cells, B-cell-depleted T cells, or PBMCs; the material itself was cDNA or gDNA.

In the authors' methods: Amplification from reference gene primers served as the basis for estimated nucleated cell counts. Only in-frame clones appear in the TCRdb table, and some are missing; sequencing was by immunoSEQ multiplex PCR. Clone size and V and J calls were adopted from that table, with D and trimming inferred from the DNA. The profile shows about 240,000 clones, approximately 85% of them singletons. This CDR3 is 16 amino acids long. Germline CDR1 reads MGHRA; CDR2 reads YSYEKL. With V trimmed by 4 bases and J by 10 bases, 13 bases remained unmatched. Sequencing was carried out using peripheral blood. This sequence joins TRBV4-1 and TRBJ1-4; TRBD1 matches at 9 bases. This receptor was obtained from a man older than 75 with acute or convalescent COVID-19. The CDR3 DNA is TGCGCCAGCAGCCGGGTGATGGGGACAGGGAGCGGAAAACTGTTTTTT. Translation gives CASSRVMGTGSGKLFF.